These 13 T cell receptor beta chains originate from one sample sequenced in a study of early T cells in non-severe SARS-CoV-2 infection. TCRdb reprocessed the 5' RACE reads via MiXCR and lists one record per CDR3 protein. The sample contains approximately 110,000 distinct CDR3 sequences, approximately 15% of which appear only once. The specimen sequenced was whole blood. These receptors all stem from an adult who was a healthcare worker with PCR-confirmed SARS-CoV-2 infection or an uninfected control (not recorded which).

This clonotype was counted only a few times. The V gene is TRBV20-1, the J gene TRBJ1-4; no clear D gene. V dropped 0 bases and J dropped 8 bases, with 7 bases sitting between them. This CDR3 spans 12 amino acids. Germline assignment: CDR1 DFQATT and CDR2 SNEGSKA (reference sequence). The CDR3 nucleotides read TGCAGTGCTAGAGATGAGGTAGAAAAACTGTTTTTT. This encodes CSARDEVEKLFF.

The CDR3 coding sequence is TGCGCCAGCAGCCAAGATCGGGGACAGGGGGCGATCTCTGGAAACACCATATATTTT. Amino acids: CASSQDRGQGAISGNTIYF. The chain carries TRBV4-1 and TRBJ1-3; TRBD1 aligns across 12 bases. Germline CDR1 reads MGHRA; CDR2 reads YSYEKL. V lost 0 bases to trimming and J lost 0 bases; unmatched junction nucleotides: 6. The CDR3 covers 19 residues.

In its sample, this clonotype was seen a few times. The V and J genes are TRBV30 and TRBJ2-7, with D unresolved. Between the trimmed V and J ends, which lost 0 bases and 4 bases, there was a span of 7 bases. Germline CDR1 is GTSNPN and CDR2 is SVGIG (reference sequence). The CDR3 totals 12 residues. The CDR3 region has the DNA TGTGCCTGGAGTGTAAACGGTTACGAGCAGTACTTC. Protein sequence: CAWSVNGYEQYF.

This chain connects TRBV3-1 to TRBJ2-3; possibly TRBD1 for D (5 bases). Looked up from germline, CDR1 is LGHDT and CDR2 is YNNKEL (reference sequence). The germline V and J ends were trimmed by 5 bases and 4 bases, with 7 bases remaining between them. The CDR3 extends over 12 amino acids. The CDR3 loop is CASSTGADTQYF. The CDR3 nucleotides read TGTGCCAGCAGCACAGGCGCAGATACGCAGTATTTT.

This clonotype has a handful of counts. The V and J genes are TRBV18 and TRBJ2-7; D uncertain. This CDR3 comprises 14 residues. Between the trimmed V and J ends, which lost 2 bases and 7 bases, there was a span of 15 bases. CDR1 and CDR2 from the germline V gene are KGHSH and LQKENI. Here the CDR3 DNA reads TGTGCCAGCTCACCAGGGGTAGGAGATCGGGAGCAGTACTTC. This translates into CASSPGVGDREQYF.

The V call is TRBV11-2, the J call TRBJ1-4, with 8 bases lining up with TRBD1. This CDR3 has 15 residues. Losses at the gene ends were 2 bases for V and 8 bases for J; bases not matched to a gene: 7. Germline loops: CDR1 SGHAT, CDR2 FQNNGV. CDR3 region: CASSLSTGAGEKLFF. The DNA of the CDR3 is TGTGCCAGCAGCTTATCGACAGGGGCGGGGGAAAAACTGTTTTTT.

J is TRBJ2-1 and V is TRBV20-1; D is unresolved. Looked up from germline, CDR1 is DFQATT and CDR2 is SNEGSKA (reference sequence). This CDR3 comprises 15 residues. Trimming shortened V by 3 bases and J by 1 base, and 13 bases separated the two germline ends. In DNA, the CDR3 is TGCAGTGCTAGTCTAGACTTGGTATCCTACAATGAGCAGTTCTTC. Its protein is CSASLDLVSYNEQFF.

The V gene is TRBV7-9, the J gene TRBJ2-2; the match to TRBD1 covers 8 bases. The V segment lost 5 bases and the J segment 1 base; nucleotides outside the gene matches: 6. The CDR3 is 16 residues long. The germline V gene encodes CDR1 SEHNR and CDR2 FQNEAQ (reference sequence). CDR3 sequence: CASSPRQGRNTGELFF. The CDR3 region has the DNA TGTGCCAGCAGCCCAAGACAGGGGAGGAACACCGGGGAGCTGTTTTTT.

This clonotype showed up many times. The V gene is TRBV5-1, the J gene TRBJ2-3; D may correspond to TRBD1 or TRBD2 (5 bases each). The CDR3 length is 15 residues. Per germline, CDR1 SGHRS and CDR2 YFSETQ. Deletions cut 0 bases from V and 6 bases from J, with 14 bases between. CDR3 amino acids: CASSLGGVDVDTQYF. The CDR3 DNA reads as TGCGCCAGCAGCTTGGGAGGGGTTGATGTGGATACGCAGTATTTT.

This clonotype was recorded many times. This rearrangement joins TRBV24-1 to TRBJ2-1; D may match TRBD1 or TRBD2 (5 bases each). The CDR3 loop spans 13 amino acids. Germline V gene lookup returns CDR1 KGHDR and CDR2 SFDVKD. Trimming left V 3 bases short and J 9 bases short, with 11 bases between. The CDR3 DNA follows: TGTGCCACCAGTGATCCCGGGACGAGTGAGCAGTTCTTC. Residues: CATSDPGTSEQFF.

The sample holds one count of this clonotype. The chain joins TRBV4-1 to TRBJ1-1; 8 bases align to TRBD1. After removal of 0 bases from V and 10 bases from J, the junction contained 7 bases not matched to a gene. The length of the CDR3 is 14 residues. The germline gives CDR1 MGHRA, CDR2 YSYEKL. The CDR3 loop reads CASSQEWTGTRAFF. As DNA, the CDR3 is TGCGCCAGCAGCCAAGAGTGGACAGGGACTAGAGCTTTCTTT.

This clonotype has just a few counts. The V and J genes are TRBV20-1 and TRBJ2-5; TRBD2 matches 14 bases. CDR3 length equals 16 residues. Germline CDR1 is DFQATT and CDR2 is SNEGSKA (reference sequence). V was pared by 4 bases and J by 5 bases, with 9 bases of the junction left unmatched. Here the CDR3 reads CSATGTSGGVRETQYF. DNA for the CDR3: TGCAGTGCTACCGGGACTAGCGGGGGAGTGAGGGAGACCCAGTACTTC.

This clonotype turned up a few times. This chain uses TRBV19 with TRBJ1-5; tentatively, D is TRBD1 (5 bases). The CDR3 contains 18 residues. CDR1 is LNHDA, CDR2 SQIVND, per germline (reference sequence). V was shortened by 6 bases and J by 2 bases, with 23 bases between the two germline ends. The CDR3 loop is CASSIMGPLVGGNQPQHF. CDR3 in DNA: TGTGCCAGTAGCATAATGGGACCCCTGGTGGGGGGCAATCAGCCCCAGCATTTT.